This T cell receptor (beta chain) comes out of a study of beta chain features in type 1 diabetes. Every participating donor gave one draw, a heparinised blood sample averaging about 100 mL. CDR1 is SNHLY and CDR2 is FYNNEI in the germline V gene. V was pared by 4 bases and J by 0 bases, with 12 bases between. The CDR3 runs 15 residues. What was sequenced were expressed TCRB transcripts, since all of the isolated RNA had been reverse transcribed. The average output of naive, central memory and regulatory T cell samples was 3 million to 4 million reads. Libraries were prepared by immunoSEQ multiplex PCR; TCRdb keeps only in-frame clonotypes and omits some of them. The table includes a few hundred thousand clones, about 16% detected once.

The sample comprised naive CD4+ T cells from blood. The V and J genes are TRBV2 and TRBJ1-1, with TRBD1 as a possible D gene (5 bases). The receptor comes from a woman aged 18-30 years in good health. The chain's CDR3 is CASSVSGPLNTEAFF. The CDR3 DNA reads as TGTGCCAGCAGTGTATCAGGGCCGTTGAACACTGAAGCTTTCTTT. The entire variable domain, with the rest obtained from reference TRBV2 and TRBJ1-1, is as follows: EPEVTQTPSHQVTQMGQEVILRCVPISNHLYFYWYRQILGQKVEFLVSFYNNEISEKSEIFDDQFSVERPDGSNFTLKIRSTKLEDSAMYFCASSVSGPLNTEAFFGQGTRLTVV.